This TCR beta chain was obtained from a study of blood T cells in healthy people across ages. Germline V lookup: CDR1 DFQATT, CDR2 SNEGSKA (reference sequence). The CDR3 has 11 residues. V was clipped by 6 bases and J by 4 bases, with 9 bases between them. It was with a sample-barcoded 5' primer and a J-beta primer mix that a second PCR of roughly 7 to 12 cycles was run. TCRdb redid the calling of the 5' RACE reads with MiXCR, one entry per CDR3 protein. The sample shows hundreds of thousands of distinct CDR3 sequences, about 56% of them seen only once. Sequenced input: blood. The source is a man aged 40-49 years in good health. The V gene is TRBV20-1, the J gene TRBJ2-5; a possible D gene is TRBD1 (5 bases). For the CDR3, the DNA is TGCAGTGCCACCCAGGGAGAGACCCAGTACTTC. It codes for CSATQGETQYF.